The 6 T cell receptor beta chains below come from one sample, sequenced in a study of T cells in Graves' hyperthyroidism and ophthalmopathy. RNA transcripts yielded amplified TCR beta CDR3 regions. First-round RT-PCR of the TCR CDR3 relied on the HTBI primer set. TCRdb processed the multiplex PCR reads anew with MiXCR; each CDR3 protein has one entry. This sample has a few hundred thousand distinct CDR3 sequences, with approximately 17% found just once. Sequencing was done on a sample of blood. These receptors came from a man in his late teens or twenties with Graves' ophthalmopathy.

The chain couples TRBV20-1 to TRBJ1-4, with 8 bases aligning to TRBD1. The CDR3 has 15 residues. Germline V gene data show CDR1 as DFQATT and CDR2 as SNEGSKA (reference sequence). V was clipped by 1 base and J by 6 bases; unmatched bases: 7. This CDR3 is CSARVTGGRDEKLFF. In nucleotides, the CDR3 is TGCAGTGCTAGAGTAACAGGGGGGAGGGATGAAAAACTGTTTTTT.

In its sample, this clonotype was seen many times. CDR3 sequence: CASSYYLAGGPDTQYF. The CDR3 nucleotides read TGTGCCAGCAGTTATTACCTAGCGGGGGGGCCGGATACGCAGTATTTT. The chain links TRBV6-1 to TRBJ2-3, with 12 nucleotides matching TRBD2. CDR3 length: 16 residues. Germline trimming cut 5 bases from V and 6 bases from J; bases unmatched to any gene: 9. The V gene's germline CDR1 is MNHNS and CDR2 SASEGT.

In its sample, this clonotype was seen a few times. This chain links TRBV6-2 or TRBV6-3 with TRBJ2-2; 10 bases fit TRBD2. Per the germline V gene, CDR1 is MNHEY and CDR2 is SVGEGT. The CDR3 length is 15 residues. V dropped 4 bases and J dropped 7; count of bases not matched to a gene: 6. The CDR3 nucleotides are TGTGCCAGCAGTTCAGGGACTAGCGTTAGCGGGGAGCTGTTTTTT. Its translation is CASSSGTSVSGELFF.

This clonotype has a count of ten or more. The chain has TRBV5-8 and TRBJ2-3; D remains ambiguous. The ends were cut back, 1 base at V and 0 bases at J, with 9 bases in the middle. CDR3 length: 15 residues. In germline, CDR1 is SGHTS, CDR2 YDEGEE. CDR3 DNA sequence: TGTGCCAGCAGCTTGTATCAGTCTAGCACAGATACGCAGTATTTT. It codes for CASSLYQSSTDTQYF.

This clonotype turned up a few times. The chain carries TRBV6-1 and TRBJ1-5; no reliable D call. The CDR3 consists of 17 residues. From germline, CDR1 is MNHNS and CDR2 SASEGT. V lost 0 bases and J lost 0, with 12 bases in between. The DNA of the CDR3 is TGTGCCAGCAGTGAAGCGCTTCGGCGGGATAGCAATCAGCCCCAGCATTTT. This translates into CASSEALRRDSNQPQHF.

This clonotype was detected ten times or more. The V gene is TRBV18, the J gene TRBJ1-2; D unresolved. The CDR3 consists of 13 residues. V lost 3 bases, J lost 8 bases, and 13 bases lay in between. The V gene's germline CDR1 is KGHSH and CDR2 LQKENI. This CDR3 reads CASSPEYQKGYTF. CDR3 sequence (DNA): TGTGCCAGCTCACCCGAGTATCAGAAGGGCTACACCTTC.